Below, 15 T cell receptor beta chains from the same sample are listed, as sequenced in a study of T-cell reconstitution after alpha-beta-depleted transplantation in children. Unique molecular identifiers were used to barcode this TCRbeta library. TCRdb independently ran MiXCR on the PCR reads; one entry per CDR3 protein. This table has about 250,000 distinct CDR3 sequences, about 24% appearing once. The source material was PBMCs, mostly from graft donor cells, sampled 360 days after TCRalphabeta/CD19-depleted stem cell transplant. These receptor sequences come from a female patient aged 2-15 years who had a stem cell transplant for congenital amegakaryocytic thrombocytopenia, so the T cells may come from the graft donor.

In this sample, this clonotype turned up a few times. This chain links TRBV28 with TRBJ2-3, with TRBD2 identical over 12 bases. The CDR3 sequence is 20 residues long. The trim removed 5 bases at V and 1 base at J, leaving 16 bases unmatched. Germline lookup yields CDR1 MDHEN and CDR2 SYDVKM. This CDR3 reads CASSRPSSGGANLGTDTQYF. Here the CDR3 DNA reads TGTGCCAGCAGTCGCCCGTCTAGCGGGGGGGCAAATTTAGGCACAGATACGCAGTATTTT. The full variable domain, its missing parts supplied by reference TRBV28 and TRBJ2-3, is DVKVTQSSRYLVKRTGEKVFLECVQDMDHENMFWYRQDPGLGLRLIYFSYDVKMKEKGDIPEGYSVSREKKERFSLILESASTNQTSMYLCASSRPSSGGANLGTDTQYFGPGTRLTVL.

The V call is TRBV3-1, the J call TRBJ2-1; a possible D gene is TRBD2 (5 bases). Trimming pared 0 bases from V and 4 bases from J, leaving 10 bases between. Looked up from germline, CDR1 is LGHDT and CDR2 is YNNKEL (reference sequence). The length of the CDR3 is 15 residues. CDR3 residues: CASSQDYRTYNEQFF. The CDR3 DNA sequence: TGTGCCAGCAGCCAAGATTATAGGACTTACAATGAGCAGTTCTTC.

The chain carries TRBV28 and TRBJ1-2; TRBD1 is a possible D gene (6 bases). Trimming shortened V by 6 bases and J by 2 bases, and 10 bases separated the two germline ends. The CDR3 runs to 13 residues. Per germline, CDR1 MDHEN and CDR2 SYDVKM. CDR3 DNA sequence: TGTGCCAGCAGACCCACAGGGAACTATGGCTACACCTTC. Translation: CASRPTGNYGYTF.

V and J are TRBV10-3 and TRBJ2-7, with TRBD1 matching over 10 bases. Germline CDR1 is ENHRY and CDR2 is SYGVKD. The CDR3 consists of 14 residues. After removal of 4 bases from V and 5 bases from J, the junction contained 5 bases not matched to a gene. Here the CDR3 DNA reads TGTGCCATCAGTGCCGGGACAGGGGCGAACGAGCAGTACTTC. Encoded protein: CAISAGTGANEQYF.

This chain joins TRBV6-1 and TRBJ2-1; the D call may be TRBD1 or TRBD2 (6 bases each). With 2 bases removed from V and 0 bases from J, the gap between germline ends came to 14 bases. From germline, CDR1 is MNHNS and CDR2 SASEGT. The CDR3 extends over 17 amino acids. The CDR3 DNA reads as TGTGCCAGCAGTGAATTAGGGGGGTCATACTCCTACAATGAGCAGTTCTTC. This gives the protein CASSELGGSYSYNEQFF.

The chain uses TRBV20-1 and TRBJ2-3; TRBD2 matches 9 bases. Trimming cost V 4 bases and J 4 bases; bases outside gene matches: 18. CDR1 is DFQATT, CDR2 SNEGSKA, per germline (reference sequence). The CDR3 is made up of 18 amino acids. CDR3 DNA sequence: TGCAGTGCTACCGACTCCACTAGCGGGTCCTCCACTCCAGATACGCAGTATTTT. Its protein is CSATDSTSGSSTPDTQYF.

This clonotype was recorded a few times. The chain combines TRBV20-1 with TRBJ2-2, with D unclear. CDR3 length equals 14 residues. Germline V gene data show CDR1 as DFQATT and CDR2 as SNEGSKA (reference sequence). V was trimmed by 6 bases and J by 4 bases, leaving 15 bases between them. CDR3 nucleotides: TGCAGTGCAGAGACCGGAACTACCACCGGGGAGCTGTTTTTT. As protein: CSAETGTTTGELFF.

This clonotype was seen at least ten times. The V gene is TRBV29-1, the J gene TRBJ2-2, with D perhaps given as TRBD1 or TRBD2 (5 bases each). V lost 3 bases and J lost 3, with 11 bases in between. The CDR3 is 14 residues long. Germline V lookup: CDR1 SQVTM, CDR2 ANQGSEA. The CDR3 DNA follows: TGCAGCGTTGATCGCCGGGGCGACACCGGGGAGCTGTTTTTT. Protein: CSVDRRGDTGELFF.

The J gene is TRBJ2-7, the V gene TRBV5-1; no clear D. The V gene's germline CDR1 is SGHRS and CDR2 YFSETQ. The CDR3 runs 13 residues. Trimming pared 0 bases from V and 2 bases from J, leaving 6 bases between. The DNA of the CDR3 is TGCGCCAGCAGCTTGGACAGCGCCTACGAGCAGTACTTC. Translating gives CASSLDSAYEQYF.

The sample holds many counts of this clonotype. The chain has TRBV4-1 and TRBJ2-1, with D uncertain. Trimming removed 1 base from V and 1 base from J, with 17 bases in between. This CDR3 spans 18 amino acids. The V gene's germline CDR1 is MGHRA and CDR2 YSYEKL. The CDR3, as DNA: TGCGCCAGCAGCCAAGCAGTCGGGCCCTACCTTTCCTACAATGAGCAGTTCTTC. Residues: CASSQAVGPYLSYNEQFF.

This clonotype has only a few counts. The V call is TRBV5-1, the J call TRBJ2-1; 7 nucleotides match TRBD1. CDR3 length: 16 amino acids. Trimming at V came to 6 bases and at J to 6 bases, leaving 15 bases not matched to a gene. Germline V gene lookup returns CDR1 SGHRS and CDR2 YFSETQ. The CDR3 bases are TGCGCCAGCACCGCGACAGGGTTTGTGTCTGGCAATGAGCAGTTCTTC. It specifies CASTATGFVSGNEQFF.

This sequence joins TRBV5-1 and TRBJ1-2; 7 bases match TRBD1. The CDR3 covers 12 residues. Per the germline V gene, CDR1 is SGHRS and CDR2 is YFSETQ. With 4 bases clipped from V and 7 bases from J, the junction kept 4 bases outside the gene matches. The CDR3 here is CASSDYRGGYTF. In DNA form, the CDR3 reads TGCGCCAGCAGCGACTACAGGGGTGGCTACACCTTC.

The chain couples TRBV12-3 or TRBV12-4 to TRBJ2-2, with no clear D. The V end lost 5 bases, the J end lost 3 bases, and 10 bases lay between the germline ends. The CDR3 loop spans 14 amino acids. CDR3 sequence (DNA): TGTGCCAGCAGTCCCCTAGGGTACACCGGGGAGCTGTTTTTT. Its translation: CASSPLGYTGELFF.

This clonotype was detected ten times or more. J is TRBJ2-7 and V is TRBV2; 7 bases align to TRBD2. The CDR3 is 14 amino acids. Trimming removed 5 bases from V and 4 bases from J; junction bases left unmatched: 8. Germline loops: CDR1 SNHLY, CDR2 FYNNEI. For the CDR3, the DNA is TGTGCCAGCAGTTGGGGGGAGGGGTCTTACGAGCAGTACTTC. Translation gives CASSWGEGSYEQYF.

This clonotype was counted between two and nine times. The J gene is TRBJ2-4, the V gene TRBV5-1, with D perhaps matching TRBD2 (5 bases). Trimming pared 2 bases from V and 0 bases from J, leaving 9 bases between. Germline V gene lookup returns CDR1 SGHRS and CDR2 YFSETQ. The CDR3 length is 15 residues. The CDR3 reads CASSFAGGAKNIQYF. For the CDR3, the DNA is TGCGCCAGCAGCTTCGCCGGAGGAGCCAAAAACATTCAGTACTTC.